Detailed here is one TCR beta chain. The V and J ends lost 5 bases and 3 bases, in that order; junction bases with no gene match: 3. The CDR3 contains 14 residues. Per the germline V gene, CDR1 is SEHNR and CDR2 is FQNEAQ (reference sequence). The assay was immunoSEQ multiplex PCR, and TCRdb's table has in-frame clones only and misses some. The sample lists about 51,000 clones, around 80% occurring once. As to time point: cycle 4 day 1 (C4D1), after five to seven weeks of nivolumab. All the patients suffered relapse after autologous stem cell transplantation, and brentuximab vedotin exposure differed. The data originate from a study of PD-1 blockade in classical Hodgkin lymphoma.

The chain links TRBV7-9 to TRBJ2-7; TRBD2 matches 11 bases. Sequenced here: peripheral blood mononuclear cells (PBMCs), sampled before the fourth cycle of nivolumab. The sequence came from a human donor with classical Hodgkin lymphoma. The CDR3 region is CASSPTSGSYEQYF. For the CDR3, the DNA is TGTGCCAGCAGCCCTACTAGCGGGAGCTACGAGCAGTACTTC. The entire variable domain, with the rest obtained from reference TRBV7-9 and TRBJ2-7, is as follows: DTGVSQNPRHKITKRGQNVTFRCDPISEHNRLYWYRQTLGQGPEFLTYFQNEAQLEKSRLLSDRFSAERPKGSFSTLEIQRTEQGDSAMYLCASSPTSGSYEQYFGPGTRLTVT.